Listed here is a single T cell receptor (beta chain). Antigen: not known. The sample is drawn from a study of metastatic and nonmetastatic thyroid tumors. Study at large: It was across blood and tumor or nodule tissue from malignant and benign thyroid patients that repertoires were compared.

Each patient went into thyroid surgery without having received any treatment. Original processing notes: The study took CDR3 differences across clinicopathological groups and made a distant-metastasis classifier for papillary thyroid cancer from them. TCRdb re-called the PCR reads via MiXCR. The V and J calls were determined by TCRdb, not by the authors. The sample shows 35,000 or so clones, 18% of them seen only once. Study-wide results and limits: It was reportedly found that TCR beta diversity was significantly higher in malignant thyroid tumors than in benign nodules, a difference seen in both blood and tumor samples.

V lost 5 bases, J lost 5 bases, and 17 bases lay in between. Looked up from germline, CDR1 is SGHRS and CDR2 is YFSETQ. CDR3 size: 14 residues. The source is a male donor with papillary thyroid cancer or a benign thyroid nodule (not recorded which). Some clones in this sample may be carry-over from other donors' samples. The chain recombines TRBV5-1 with TRBJ2-7; a possible D gene is TRBD1 (7 bases). Sequenced sample: blood. CDR3 in DNA: TGCGCCAGCAGTTCAGGGGGACTTTACGACGAGCAGTACTTC. Protein product: CASSSGGLYDEQYF.